Sequencing of this TCR beta chain was carried out in a study of T-cell reconstitution after alpha-beta-depleted transplantation in children. Many counts were recorded for this clonotype. Preparation of the TCRbeta library was carried out with unique molecular identifiers. MiXCR was run by TCRdb on the PCR reads, yielding one entry per CDR3 protein. The table shows about 610,000 distinct CDR3 sequences, with approximately 10% occurring only once. The CDR3 runs 13 residues. The V and J ends lost 6 bases and 5 bases, in that order; junction bases with no gene match: 6. Germline V gene sequence: CDR1 MDHEN, CDR2 SYDVKM.

The chain recombines TRBV28 with TRBJ2-5, with 7 bases that match TRBD2. This sequence originates from a human donor who donated a stem cell graft to a child with acute myeloid leukemia. Sample: PBMCs from the stem cell graft donor, taken from the stem cell graft. CDR3 nucleotide sequence: TGTGCCAGCAGGGTAGCGGGCCGGGAGACCCAGTACTTC. This encodes CASRVAGRETQYF.